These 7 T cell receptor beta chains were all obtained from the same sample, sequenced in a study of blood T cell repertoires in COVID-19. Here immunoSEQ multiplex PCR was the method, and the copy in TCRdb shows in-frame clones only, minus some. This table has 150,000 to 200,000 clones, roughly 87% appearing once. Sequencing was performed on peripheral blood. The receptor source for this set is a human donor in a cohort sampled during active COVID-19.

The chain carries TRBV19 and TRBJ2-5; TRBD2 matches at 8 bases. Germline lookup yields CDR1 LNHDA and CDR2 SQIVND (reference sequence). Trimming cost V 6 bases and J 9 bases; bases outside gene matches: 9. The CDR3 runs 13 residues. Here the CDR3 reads CASRSGTRGAQYF. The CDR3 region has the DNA TGTGCCAGTAGGTCCGGGACTAGAGGGGCCCAGTACTTC.

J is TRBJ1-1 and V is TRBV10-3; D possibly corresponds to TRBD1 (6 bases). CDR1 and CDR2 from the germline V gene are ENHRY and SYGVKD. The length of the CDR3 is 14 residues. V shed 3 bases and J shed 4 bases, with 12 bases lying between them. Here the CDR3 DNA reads TGTGCCATCAGTGAACTGAGGGGGAGCACTGAAGCTTTCTTT. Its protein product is CAISELRGSTEAFF.

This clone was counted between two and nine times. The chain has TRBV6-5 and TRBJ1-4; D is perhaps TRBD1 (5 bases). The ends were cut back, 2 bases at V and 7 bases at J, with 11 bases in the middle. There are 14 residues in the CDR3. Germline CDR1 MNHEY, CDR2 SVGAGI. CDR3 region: CASSYGRVGEKLFF. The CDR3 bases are TGTGCCAGCAGTTACGGCAGGGTTGGTGAAAAACTGTTTTTT.

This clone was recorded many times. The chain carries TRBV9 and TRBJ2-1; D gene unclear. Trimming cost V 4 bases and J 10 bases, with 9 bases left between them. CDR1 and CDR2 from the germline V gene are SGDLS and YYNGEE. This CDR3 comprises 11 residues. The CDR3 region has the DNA TGTGCCAGCAGCACGAGGAGAGAGCAGTTCTTC. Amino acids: CASSTRREQFF.

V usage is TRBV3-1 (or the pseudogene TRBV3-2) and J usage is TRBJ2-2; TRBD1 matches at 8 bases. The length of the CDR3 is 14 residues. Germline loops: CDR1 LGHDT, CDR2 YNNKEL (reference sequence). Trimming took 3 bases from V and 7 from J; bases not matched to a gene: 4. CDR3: CASSQWTGFGELFF. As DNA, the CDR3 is TGTGCCAGCAGCCAGTGGACAGGGTTCGGGGAGCTGTTTTTT.

DNA for the CDR3: TGTGCCTGGAATCCGCAGGGTAATTCACCCCTCCACTTT. Protein sequence: CAWNPQGNSPLHF. The chain combines TRBV30 with TRBJ1-6; D may be TRBD1 (5 bases). V lost 4 bases and J 6 bases, leaving 10 bases between the germline ends. CDR1 GTSNPN and CDR2 SVGIG come from the germline V gene (reference sequence). The CDR3 covers 13 residues. The whole variable domain, remainder taken from reference TRBV30 and TRBJ1-6, is SQTIHQWPATLVQPVGSPLSLECTVEGTSNPNLYWYRQAAGRGLQLLFYSVGIGQISSEVPQNLSASRPQDRQFILSSKKLLLSDSGFYLCAWNPQGNSPLHFGNGTRLTVT.

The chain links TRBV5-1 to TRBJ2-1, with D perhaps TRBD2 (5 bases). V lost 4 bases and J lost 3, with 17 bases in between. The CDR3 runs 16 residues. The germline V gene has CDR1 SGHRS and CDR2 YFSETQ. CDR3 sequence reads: CASSMPVRAGYNEQFF. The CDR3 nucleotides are TGCGCCAGCAGCATGCCGGTGAGGGCGGGCTACAATGAGCAGTTCTTC. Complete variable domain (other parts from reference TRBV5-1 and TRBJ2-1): KAGVTQTPRYLIKTRGQQVTLSCSPISGHRSVSWYQQTPGQGLQFLFEYFSETQRNKGNFPGRFSGRQFSNSRSEMNVSTLELGDSALYLCASSMPVRAGYNEQFFGPGTRLTVL.